Below are 18 T cell receptor beta chains sequenced from a single sample in a study of T cells in Graves' hyperthyroidism and ophthalmopathy. TCR beta CDR3 regions were amplified from RNA. A set of HTBI primers served as the primers for a first-round RT-PCR of the TCR CDR3. TCRdb analysed the multiplex PCR reads with MiXCR anew, one entry per CDR3 protein. The sample yields about 640,000 distinct CDR3 sequences, more than 20% seen once. Sequencing was performed on blood. Receptor source: a man aged 25-40 years with Graves' ophthalmopathy.

The chain joins TRBV10-3 to TRBJ2-3, with TRBD2 matching over 12 bases. J was trimmed by 2 bases and V by 0 bases; bases with no gene match: 6. CDR1 and CDR2 (germline): ENHRY, SYGVKD. The CDR3 extends over 18 amino acids. The CDR3 loop reads CAISESAGLAGSTDTQYF. As DNA, the CDR3 is TGTGCCATCAGTGAGTCGGCAGGACTAGCGGGATCCACAGATACGCAGTATTTT.

CDR3 sequence (DNA): TGTGCCAGCAGTTTAGTTTCAGGGAACTACAATGAGCAGTTCTTC. It yields the protein CASSLVSGNYNEQFF. The rearrangement uses TRBV28 and TRBJ2-1; maybe TRBD1 (5 bases). The CDR3 has 15 amino acids. The ends were cut back, 2 bases at V and 3 bases at J, with 11 bases in the middle. The germline CDR1 and CDR2 sequences are MDHEN and SYDVKM.

As concerns this clonotype: A much larger clonotype is one base distant, so this may be a read error. The chain recombines TRBV11-2 with TRBJ1-3; D not resolved. The CDR3 loop spans 13 amino acids. The germline CDR1 and CDR2 sequences are SGHAT and FQNNGV. The DNA for the CDR3 is TGTGTCAGCAGCTTAGCAAGGAGAAACACCATATATTTT. This gives the protein CVSSLARRNTIYF.

The sample holds a few counts of this clonotype. The chain joins TRBV14 to TRBJ2-7; perhaps TRBD1 as D (5 bases). Germline V gene sequence: CDR1 SGHDN, CDR2 FVKESK. V lost 3 bases and J lost 2, with 14 bases in between. The CDR3 has 15 residues. Here the CDR3 DNA reads TGTGCCAGCAGCCATCGGCAGGGCCACCCCTACGAGCAGTACTTC. Its protein is CASSHRQGHPYEQYF.

The rearrangement joins TRBV4-1 to TRBJ1-2, with TRBD1 matching over 7 bases. Trimming removed 1 base from V and 2 bases from J; junction bases left unmatched: 4. CDR1 is MGHRA, CDR2 YSYEKL, per germline. The CDR3 loop spans 15 amino acids. This CDR3 reads CASSQVAQGNYGYTF. Written as DNA, the CDR3 is TGCGCCAGCAGCCAAGTGGCACAGGGGAACTATGGCTACACCTTC.

With respect to this clonotype: At one end the junction does not follow the germline gene, possibly because of a read error. This chain connects TRBV28 to TRBJ1-2, with D uncertain. This CDR3 has 13 residues. CDR1 MDHEN and CDR2 SYDVKM come from the germline V gene. CDR3 DNA: TGTGCCAGCAATCTCGGCGGCAACTATGGCTACGCCTTC. It codes for CASNLGGNYGYAF.

The sample holds a few counts of this clonotype. The chain is built from TRBV6-2 or TRBV6-3 and TRBJ2-3; perhaps TRBD1 as D (5 bases). The V end lost 5 bases, the J end lost 0 bases, and 12 bases lay between the germline ends. CDR1 MNHEY and CDR2 SVGEGT come from the germline V gene. The CDR3 length is 15 residues. CDR3 nucleotide sequence: TGTGCCAGCAGTAAGGGGATGTCGAGCACAGATACGCAGTATTTT. Protein: CASSKGMSSTDTQYF.

This clonotype was detected a few times. The chain uses TRBV5-4 and TRBJ2-1; perhaps TRBD2 as D (5 bases). The V gene lost 4 bases and the J gene lost 10 bases, with 15 bases spanning the gap. Germline V gene sequence: CDR1 SGHNT, CDR2 YYREEE (reference sequence). The CDR3 runs 13 residues. The CDR3 is CASSRPVPGEQFF. The CDR3 bases are TGTGCCAGCAGCCGGCCAGTGCCGGGGGAGCAGTTCTTC.

The chain couples TRBV6-2 or TRBV6-3 to TRBJ1-5; 9 nucleotides align to TRBD1. V lost 2 bases, J lost 6 bases, and 11 bases stayed unmatched. Germline CDR1 MNHEY, CDR2 SVGEGT. The CDR3 spans 17 residues. CDR3 nucleotides: TGTGCCAGCAGTTACGGGACAGGGAGAGGACAGGGTCAGCCCCAGCATTTT. Protein: CASSYGTGRGQGQPQHF.

The rearrangement joins TRBV5-4 to TRBJ2-3, with D hard to call. V was clipped by 4 bases and J by 2 bases, with 14 bases between them. Germline-derived CDR1 and CDR2 are SGHNT and YYREEE (reference sequence). This CDR3 comprises 15 residues. CDR3 residues: CASSPIGRITDTQYF. CDR3 nucleotide sequence: TGTGCCAGCAGCCCAATAGGCAGAATCACAGATACGCAGTATTTT.

In nucleotides, the CDR3 is TGTGCCAGTAGTCCGAGGGGGATTGTCTACGAGCAGTACTTC. It is translated as CASSPRGIVYEQYF. The V gene is TRBV19, the J gene TRBJ2-7, with TRBD1 as a possible D gene (6 bases). This CDR3 region has 14 residues. Germline V CDR1 and CDR2: LNHDA, SQIVND (reference sequence). V lost 5 bases, J lost 3 bases, and 14 bases lay in between.

This clonotype was detected many times. This chain uses TRBV18 with TRBJ1-1; D call uncertain. V lost 8 bases, J lost 0 bases, and 10 bases lay in between. The CDR3 spans 13 residues. Germline assignment: CDR1 KGHSH and CDR2 LQKENI. The CDR3 protein is CASSPTVNTEAFF. The CDR3 region has the DNA TGTGCCAGCAGTCCGACGGTGAACACTGAAGCTTTCTTT.

This chain joins TRBV4-3 and TRBJ2-2, with TRBD1 matching over 7 bases. V lost 4 bases and J lost 5; bases outside the gene matches: 7. Germline CDR1 LGHNA, CDR2 YSLEER. The CDR3 is 15 residues long. The CDR3 nucleotides are TGCGCCAGCAGCCTCAGACAGGGCTGGACCGGGGAGCTGTTTTTT. Its protein product is CASSLRQGWTGELFF.

This clonotype appeared a few times. This chain connects TRBV14 to TRBJ1-2; D might be TRBD1 (5 bases). The V end lost 5 bases, the J end lost 6 bases, and 10 bases lay between the germline ends. The germline V gene has CDR1 SGHDN and CDR2 FVKESK. The CDR3 covers 12 residues. CDR3 protein: CASSSWGDGYTF. CDR3 nucleotide sequence: TGTGCCAGCAGCTCTTGGGGGGATGGCTACACCTTC.

This clonotype was seen many times. The gene calls are TRBV30 and TRBJ1-1; TRBD1 aligns across 7 bases. With 1 base clipped from V and 1 base from J, the junction kept 0 bases outside the gene matches. The CDR3 length is 13 residues. CDR1 is GTSNPN and CDR2 is SVGIG in the germline V gene (reference sequence). The CDR3 nucleotides read TGTGCCTGGAGTGGGACAGGGAACACTGAAGCTTTCTTT. Translating it yields CAWSGTGNTEAFF. Based on the CDR3 plus reference TRBV30 and TRBJ1-1, the full variable domain is SQTIHQWPATLVQPVGSPLSLECTVEGTSNPNLYWYRQAAGRGLQLLFYSVGIGQISSEVPQNLSASRPQDRQFILSSKKLLLSDSGFYLCAWSGTGNTEAFFGQGTRLTVV.

This clonotype was counted ten times or more. The CDR3, as DNA: TGTGCCAGCAGTTACGGGACTAGCGGATACAATGAGCAGTTCTTC. Translated: CASSYGTSGYNEQFF. V usage is TRBV6-1 and J usage is TRBJ2-1; TRBD2 matches 11 bases. This CDR3 region has 15 residues. J lost 4 bases, V lost 5 bases, and 4 bases had no gene match. Germline V gene sequence: CDR1 MNHNS, CDR2 SASEGT.

This clonotype was detected only a few times. The chain recombines TRBV12-3 or TRBV12-4 with TRBJ1-2; weak D call: TRBD1 (6 bases). V lost 7 bases and J lost 5, with 11 bases in between. This CDR3 has 12 residues. The CDR3 reads CASTLGTYGYTF. The CDR3 bases are TGTGCCAGCACTTTGGGGACATATGGCTACACCTTC.

The rearrangement uses TRBV10-1 and TRBJ2-7, with 13 bases that match TRBD2. V dropped 0 bases and J dropped 7; count of bases not matched to a gene: 9. This CDR3 region has 17 residues. Germline CDR1 WNHNN, CDR2 SYGVQD (reference sequence). CDR3 bases: TGCGCCAGCAGTGAGTCGGGACTAGCGGGGCGAAAGGAGGAGCAGTACTTC. Translation gives CASSESGLAGRKEEQYF.